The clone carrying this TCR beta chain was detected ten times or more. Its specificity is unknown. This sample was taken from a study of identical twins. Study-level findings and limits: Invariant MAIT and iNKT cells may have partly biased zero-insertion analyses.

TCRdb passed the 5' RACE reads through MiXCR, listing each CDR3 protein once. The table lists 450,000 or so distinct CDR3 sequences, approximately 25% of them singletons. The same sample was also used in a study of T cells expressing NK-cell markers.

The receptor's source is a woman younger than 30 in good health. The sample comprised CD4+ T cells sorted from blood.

CDR3 nucleotide sequence: TGTGCCAGCAACCTAGCGGGTCACTCCTACGAGCAGTACTTC. Its protein is CASNLAGHSYEQYF. This chain joins TRBV5-6 and TRBJ2-7; 8 bases match TRBD2. The trim removed 6 bases at V and 0 bases at J, leaving 5 bases unmatched. CDR1 and CDR2 from the germline V gene are SGHDT and YYEEEE. The CDR3 sequence is 14 residues long.